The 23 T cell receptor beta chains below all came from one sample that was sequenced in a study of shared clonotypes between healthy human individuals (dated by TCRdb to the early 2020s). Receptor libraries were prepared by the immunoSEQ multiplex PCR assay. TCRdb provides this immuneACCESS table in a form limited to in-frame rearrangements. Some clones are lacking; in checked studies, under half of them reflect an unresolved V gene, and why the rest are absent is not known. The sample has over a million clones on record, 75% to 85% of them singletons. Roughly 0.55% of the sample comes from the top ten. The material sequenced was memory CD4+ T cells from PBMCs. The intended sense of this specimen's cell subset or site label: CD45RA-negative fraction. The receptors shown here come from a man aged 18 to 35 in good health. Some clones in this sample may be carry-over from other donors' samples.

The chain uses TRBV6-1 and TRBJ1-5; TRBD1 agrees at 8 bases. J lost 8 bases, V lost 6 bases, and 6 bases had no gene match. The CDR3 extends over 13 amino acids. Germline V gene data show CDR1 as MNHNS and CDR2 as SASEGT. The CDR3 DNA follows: TGTGCCAGCAGAACGGACAGGGTAAAGCCCCAGCATTTT. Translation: CASRTDRVKPQHF.

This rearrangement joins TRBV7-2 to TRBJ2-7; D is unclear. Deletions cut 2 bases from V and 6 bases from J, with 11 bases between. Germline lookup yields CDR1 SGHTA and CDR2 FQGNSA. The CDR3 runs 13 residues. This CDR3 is CASSLSVGFEQYF. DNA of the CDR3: TGTGCCAGCAGCTTAAGTGTAGGGTTCGAGCAGTACTTC.

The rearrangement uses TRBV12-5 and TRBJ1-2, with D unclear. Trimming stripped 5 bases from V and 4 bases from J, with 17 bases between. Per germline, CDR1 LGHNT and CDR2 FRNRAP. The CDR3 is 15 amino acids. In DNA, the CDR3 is TGTGCTAGTGGTCCTAGCGGTCAGGCGAGCTATGGCTACACCTTC. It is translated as CASGPSGQASYGYTF.

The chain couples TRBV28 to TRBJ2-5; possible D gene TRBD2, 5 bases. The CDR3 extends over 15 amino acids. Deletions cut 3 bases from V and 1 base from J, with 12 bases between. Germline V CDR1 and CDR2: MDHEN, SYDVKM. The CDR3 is CASSFRASSQETQYF. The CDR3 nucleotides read TGTGCCAGCAGTTTCCGAGCTAGCAGCCAAGAGACCCAGTACTTC.

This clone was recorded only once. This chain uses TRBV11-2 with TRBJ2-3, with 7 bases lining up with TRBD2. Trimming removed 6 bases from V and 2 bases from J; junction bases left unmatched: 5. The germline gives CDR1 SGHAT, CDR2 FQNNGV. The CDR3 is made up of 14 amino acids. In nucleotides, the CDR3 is TGTGCCAGCAGGCTAGCGGTACCCACAGATACGCAGTATTTT. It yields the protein CASRLAVPTDTQYF.

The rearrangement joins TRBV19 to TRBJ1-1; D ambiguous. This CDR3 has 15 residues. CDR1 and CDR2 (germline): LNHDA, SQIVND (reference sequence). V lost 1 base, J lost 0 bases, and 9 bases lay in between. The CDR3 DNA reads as TGTGCCAGTAGTATAGGCGGCAGAGTGAACACTGAAGCTTTCTTT. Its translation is CASSIGGRVNTEAFF.

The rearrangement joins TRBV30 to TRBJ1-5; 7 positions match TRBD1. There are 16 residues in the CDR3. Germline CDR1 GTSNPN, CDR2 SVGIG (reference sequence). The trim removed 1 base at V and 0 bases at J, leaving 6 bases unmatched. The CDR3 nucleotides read TGTGCCTGGAGTGCCCCGGACAGGCGTAGCAATCAGCCCCAGCATTTT. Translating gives CAWSAPDRRSNQPQHF. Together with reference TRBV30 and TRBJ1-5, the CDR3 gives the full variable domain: SQTIHQWPATLVQPVGSPLSLECTVEGTSNPNLYWYRQAAGRGLQLLFYSVGIGQISSEVPQNLSASRPQDRQFILSSKKLLLSDSGFYLCAWSAPDRRSNQPQHFGDGTRLSIL.

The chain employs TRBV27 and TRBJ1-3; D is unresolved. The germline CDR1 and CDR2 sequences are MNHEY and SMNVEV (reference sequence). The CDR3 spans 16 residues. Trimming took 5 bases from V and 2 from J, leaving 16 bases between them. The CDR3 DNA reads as TGTGCCAGCAGTCCGATGACTTATTCCACTGGAAACACCATATATTTT. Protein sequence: CASSPMTYSTGNTIYF.

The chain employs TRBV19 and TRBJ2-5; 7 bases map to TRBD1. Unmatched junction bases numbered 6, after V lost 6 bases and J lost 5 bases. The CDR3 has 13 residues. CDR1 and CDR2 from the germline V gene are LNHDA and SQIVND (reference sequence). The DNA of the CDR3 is TGTGCCAGTAGAACAGGGGTCGGGGAGACCCAGTACTTC. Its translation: CASRTGVGETQYF.

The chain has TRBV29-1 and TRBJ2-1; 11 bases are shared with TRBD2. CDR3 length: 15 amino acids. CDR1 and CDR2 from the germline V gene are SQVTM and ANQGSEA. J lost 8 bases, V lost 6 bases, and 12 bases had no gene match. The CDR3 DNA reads TGCAGCGTGGCAGACCTAGCGGGGGGTTTATATGAGCAGTTCTTC. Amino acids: CSVADLAGGLYEQFF.

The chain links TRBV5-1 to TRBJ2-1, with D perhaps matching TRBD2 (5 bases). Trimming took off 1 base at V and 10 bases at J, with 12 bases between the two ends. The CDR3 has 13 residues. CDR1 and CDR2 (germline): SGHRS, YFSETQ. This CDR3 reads CASSLSSRVEQFF. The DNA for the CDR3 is TGCGCCAGCAGCTTGTCATCGAGGGTAGAGCAGTTCTTC.

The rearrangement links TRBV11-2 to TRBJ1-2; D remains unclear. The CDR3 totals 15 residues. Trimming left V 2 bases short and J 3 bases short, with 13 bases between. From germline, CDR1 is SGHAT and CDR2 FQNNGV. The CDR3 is CASSLRPGEDYGYTF. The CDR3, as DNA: TGTGCCAGCAGCTTACGCCCCGGGGAGGACTATGGCTACACCTTC.

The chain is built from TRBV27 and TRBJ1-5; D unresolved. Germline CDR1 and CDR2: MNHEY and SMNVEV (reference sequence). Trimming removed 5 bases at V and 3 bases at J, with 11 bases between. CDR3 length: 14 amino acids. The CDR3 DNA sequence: TGTGCCAGCAGTCGGCGACGGGACAATCAGCCCCAGCATTTT. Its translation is CASSRRRDNQPQHF.

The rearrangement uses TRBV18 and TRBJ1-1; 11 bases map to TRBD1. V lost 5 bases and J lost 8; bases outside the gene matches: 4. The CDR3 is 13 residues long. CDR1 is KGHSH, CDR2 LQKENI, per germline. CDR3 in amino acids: CASSYGQGAEAFF. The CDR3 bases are TGTGCCAGCTCATATGGACAGGGGGCAGAAGCTTTCTTT.

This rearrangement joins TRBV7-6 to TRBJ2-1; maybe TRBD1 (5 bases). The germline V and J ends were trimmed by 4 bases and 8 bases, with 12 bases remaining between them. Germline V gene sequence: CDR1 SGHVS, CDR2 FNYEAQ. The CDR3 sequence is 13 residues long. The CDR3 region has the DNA TGTGCCAGCAGCTCCGACAGTGGGGATGAGCAGTTCTTC. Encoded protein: CASSSDSGDEQFF.

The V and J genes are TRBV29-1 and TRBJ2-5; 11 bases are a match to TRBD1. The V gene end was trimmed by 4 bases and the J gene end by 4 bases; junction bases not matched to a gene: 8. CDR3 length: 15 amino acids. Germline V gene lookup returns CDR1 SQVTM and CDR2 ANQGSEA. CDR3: CSVAGTGGVRETQYF. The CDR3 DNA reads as TGCAGCGTTGCCGGGACAGGGGGAGTTAGAGAGACCCAGTACTTC.

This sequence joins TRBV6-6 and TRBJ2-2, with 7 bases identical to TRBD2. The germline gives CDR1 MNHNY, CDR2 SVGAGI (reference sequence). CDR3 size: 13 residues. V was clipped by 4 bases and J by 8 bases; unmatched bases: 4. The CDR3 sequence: CASSWAREGELFF. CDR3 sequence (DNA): TGTGCCAGCAGTTGGGCGCGGGAGGGGGAGCTGTTTTTT.

In DNA form, the CDR3 reads TGCAGCGTCAAATGGGGGAGGAACTACAATGAGCAGTTCTTC. Translating it yields CSVKWGRNYNEQFF. The chain employs TRBV29-1 and TRBJ2-1, with D perhaps matching TRBD2 (6 bases). The ends were cut back, 6 bases at V and 3 bases at J, with 15 bases in the middle. This CDR3 has 14 amino acids. CDR1 and CDR2 (germline): SQVTM, ANQGSEA.

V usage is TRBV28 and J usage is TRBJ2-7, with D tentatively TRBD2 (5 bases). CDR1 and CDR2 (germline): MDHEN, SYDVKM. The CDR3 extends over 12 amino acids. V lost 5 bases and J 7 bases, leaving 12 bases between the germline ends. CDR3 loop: CASSRWTGEQYF. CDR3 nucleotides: TGTGCCAGCAGTCGCTGGACTGGGGAGCAGTACTTC.

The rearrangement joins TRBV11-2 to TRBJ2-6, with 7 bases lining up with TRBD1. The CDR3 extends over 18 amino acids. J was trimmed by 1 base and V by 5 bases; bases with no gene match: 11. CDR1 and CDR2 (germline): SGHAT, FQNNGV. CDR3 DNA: TGTGCCAGCAGCGGTTCCGGGACAGCCCTATCTGGGGCCAACGTCCTGACTTTC. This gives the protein CASSGSGTALSGANVLTF.

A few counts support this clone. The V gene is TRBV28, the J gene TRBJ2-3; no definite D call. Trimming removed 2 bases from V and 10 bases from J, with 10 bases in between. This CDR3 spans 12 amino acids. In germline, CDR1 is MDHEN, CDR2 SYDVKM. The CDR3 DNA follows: TGTGCCAGCAGTTTAAGCAAGGGCGCGCAGTATTTT. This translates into CASSLSKGAQYF.

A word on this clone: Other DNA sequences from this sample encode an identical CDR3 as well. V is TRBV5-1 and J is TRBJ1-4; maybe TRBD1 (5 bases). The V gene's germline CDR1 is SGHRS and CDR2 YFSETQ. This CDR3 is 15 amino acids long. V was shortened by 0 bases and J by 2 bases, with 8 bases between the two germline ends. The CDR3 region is CASSLGQTTNEKLFF. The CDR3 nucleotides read TGCGCCAGCAGCTTGGGACAGACTACTAATGAAAAACTGTTTTTT.

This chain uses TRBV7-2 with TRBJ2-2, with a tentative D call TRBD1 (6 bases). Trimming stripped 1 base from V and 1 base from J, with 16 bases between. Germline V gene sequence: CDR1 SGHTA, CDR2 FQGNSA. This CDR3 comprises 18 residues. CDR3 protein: CASSLVLTQGQNTGELFF. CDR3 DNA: TGTGCCAGCAGCTTAGTTCTCACCCAGGGGCAGAACACCGGGGAGCTGTTTTTT.